Reported below is one T cell receptor (beta chain). Its specificity is unknown. The entry originates in a study of CD4 T cells in relation to SARS-CoV-2 and coronaviruses. Study information: ViraFEST: roughly 9-day antigen culture of PBMCs, then TCR beta CDR3 sequencing.

The protocol was immunoSEQ multiplex PCR, while the TCRdb copy is restricted to in-frame clones and leaves out a portion. The sample lists around 23,000 clones; 73% were seen once. CD4+ T cells from unexposed donors were obtained before the COVID-19 pandemic (2011-2018). The cells were cultured for under twelve days before CD4+ T cells were isolated. Per the germline V gene, CDR1 is KGHDR and CDR2 is SFDVKD. This CDR3 comprises 15 residues. Trimming left V 5 bases short and J 5 bases short, with 17 bases between. Input material: CD4+ T cells from PBMCs, cultured in vitro. This sequence joins TRBV24-1 and TRBJ2-5; a weak D match, TRBD2 (6 bases). This TCR was recovered from a human donor in good health. The CDR3 region is CATSGGTISEETQYF. Here the CDR3 DNA reads TGTGCCACCAGTGGCGGGACGATCTCGGAGGAGACCCAGTACTTC.